The 30 T cell receptor beta chains below were found in one sample sequenced in a study of blood T cell repertoires in COVID-19. TCRdb keeps only in-frame clones here, not all; method: immunoSEQ multiplex PCR. The sample yields about 86,000 clones, around four fifths seen once. The source material was peripheral blood. The receptor set was obtained from a man between 45 and 60 years old with acute or convalescent COVID-19.

This chain connects TRBV7-9 to TRBJ1-2, with 8 bases lining up with TRBD1. V shed 3 bases and J 1 base; nucleotides not matched to a gene: 4. This CDR3 has 15 residues. Germline lookup yields CDR1 SEHNR and CDR2 FQNEAQ (reference sequence). CDR3 sequence reads: CASSFAGGDNYGYTF. CDR3 in DNA: TGTGCCAGCAGCTTCGCAGGGGGCGATAACTATGGCTACACCTTC.

This clone was counted once. The V and J genes are TRBV6-2 or TRBV6-3 and TRBJ2-1, with 10 bases matching TRBD1. Germline CDR1 is MNHEY and CDR2 is SVGEGT. V was clipped by 1 base and J by 3 bases; unmatched bases: 12. CDR3 length: 19 amino acids. CDR3 sequence: CASSYYPLWDRGSYNEQFF. Here the CDR3 DNA reads TGTGCCAGCAGTTACTATCCTCTCTGGGACAGGGGAAGCTACAATGAGCAGTTCTTC.

The chain employs TRBV27 and TRBJ2-1, with 13 bases that match TRBD2. The CDR3 extends over 18 amino acids. Germline V lookup: CDR1 MNHEY, CDR2 SMNVEV (reference sequence). V was clipped by 5 bases and J by 8 bases; unmatched bases: 15. The CDR3 here is CASSDRLAGGPLGDEQFF. The CDR3 DNA follows: TGTGCCAGCAGTGACAGACTAGCGGGAGGCCCTCTCGGGGATGAGCAGTTCTTC.

The rearrangement joins TRBV29-1 to TRBJ1-1; D ambiguous. Trimming took 6 bases from V and 0 from J, leaving 14 bases between them. Germline V CDR1 and CDR2: SQVTM, ANQGSEA. There are 14 residues in the CDR3. DNA of the CDR3: TGCAGCGTCGAGGTGGGGAGCATGAACACTGAAGCTTTCTTT. Its protein is CSVEVGSMNTEAFF.

This sequence joins TRBV2 and TRBJ2-7; D is possibly TRBD2 (6 bases). The V end was cut by 7 bases, the J end by 4 bases, with 14 bases between. CDR1 is SNHLY and CDR2 is FYNNEI in the germline V gene. The CDR3 sequence is 13 residues long. The CDR3, as DNA: TGTGCCAGCACTTGGGGGGACTCGTACGAGCAGTACTTC. As protein: CASTWGDSYEQYF. Variable domain in full (rest from reference TRBV2 and TRBJ2-7): EPEVTQTPSHQVTQMGQEVILRCVPISNHLYFYWYRQILGQKVEFLVSFYNNEISEKSEIFDDQFSVERPDGSNFTLKIRSTKLEDSAMYFCASTWGDSYEQYFGPGTRLTVT.

The chain couples TRBV28 to TRBJ1-5; a possible D gene is TRBD1 (5 bases). The ends were cut back, 6 bases at V and 1 base at J, with 13 bases in the middle. The CDR3 is made up of 15 amino acids. The germline CDR1 and CDR2 sequences are MDHEN and SYDVKM. CDR3 loop: CASREGVKSNQPQHF. For the CDR3, the DNA is TGTGCCAGCAGGGAAGGGGTTAAGAGCAATCAGCCCCAGCATTTT.

The chain is built from TRBV5-4 and TRBJ2-7, with D perhaps TRBD2 (6 bases). Between the trimmed V and J ends, which lost 4 bases and 9 bases, there was a span of 20 bases. The CDR3 extends over 14 amino acids. In germline, CDR1 is SGHNT, CDR2 YYREEE (reference sequence). CDR3 in amino acids: CASSPNRGGSGQYF. As DNA, the CDR3 is TGTGCCAGCAGCCCCAACCGGGGAGGCTCGGGGCAGTACTTC. The full variable domain, its missing parts supplied by reference TRBV5-4 and TRBJ2-7, is ETGVTQSPTHLIKTRGQQVTLRCSSQSGHNTVSWYQQALGQGPQFIFQYYREEENGRGNFPPRFSGLQFPNYSSELNVNALELDDSALYLCASSPNRGGSGQYFGPGTRLTVT.

V and J are TRBV5-1 and TRBJ2-2; D might be TRBD1 (5 bases). V shed 3 bases and J shed 7 bases, with 19 bases lying between them. Germline V gene sequence: CDR1 SGHRS, CDR2 YFSETQ. The CDR3 contains 16 residues. CDR3 loop: CASSSSDIGRSGELFF. In DNA form, the CDR3 reads TGCGCCAGCAGCTCGTCGGACATTGGACGAAGCGGGGAGCTGTTTTTT.

V gene TRBV9 combines with J gene TRBJ1-4; 7 nucleotides align to TRBD1. V trimming: 0 bases; J trimming: 5 bases; junction bases outside the gene matches: 4. The CDR3 covers 15 residues. The germline CDR1 and CDR2 sequences are SGDLS and YYNGEE. In nucleotides, the CDR3 is TGTGCCAGCAGCGTAGGGGCAGGGGGGAATGAAAAACTGTTTTTT. Protein sequence: CASSVGAGGNEKLFF.

The V gene is TRBV6-4, the J gene TRBJ2-2; TRBD1 is a possible D gene (5 bases). Germline V CDR1 and CDR2: MRHNA, SNTAGT. The V and J ends lost 4 bases and 5 bases respectively, with 11 bases between them. The CDR3 runs 14 residues. CDR3 loop: CASSGQGRTGELFF. In nucleotides, the CDR3 is TGTGCCAGCAGTGGCCAGGGCCGAACCGGGGAGCTGTTTTTT.

The chain links TRBV3-1 (or the pseudogene TRBV3-2) to TRBJ2-3; D gene unclear. CDR1 and CDR2 from the germline V gene are LGHDT and YNNKEL (reference sequence). V shed 5 bases and J shed 6 bases, with 15 bases lying between them. CDR3 length: 14 amino acids. The CDR3 protein is CASSKRVAGDTQYF. In DNA, the CDR3 is TGTGCCAGCAGCAAAAGAGTAGCTGGTGATACGCAGTATTTT.

The V call is TRBV15, the J call TRBJ2-2; 9 bases are shared with TRBD1. Germline assignment: CDR1 LNHNV and CDR2 YYDKDF (reference sequence). The CDR3 has 15 amino acids. Germline trimming cut 6 bases from V and 4 bases from J; bases unmatched to any gene: 6. The CDR3 DNA sequence: TGTGCCACCAGAACCGGGACAGGGTCCACCGGGGAGCTGTTTTTT. This encodes CATRTGTGSTGELFF.

This clone came up a few times. This chain joins TRBV6-2 or TRBV6-3 and TRBJ2-3; no clear D gene. V was clipped by 0 bases and J by 6 bases, with 7 bases between them. Germline assignment: CDR1 MNHEY and CDR2 SVGEGT. CDR3 length: 13 amino acids. Here the CDR3 DNA reads TGTGCCAGCAGTTACTCGGTGCAGGATACGCAGTATTTT. It specifies CASSYSVQDTQYF.

The chain joins TRBV5-1 to TRBJ2-7; TRBD2 is a possible D gene (6 bases). Trimming took off 4 bases at V and 6 bases at J, with 17 bases between the two ends. The CDR3 extends over 14 amino acids. From germline, CDR1 is SGHRS and CDR2 YFSETQ. CDR3 protein: CASSAGPGLGEQYF. The CDR3, as DNA: TGCGCCAGCAGCGCGGGACCGGGCCTTGGCGAGCAGTACTTC.

The rearrangement joins TRBV6-2 or TRBV6-3 to TRBJ1-5; D remains ambiguous. Germline CDR1 MNHEY, CDR2 SVGEGT. The CDR3 is 13 amino acids. The V end lost 2 bases, the J end lost 5 bases, and 7 bases lay between the germline ends. The CDR3 DNA is TGTGCCAGCAGTTACGGGCTCGATCAGCCCCAGCATTTT. This codes for CASSYGLDQPQHF.

The rearrangement uses TRBV11-3 and TRBJ2-3; D is uncertain. The ends were cut back, 5 bases at V and 1 base at J, with 13 bases in the middle. There are 15 residues in the CDR3. Germline V gene data show CDR1 as SGHNT and CDR2 as YENEEA. The CDR3 reads CASSLGKRGTDTQYF. DNA of the CDR3: TGTGCCAGCAGCCTCGGCAAACGGGGCACAGATACGCAGTATTTT.

This clone appeared a single time. The chain recombines TRBV2 with TRBJ2-1; 12 bases line up with TRBD2. This CDR3 contains 15 residues. Germline loops: CDR1 SNHLY, CDR2 FYNNEI. Unmatched junction bases numbered 2, after V lost 2 bases and J lost 6 bases. The CDR3 DNA follows: TGTGCCAGCAGTGAAAAACTAGCGGGAGGCAATGAGCAGTTCTTC. It translates to CASSEKLAGGNEQFF.

The V call is TRBV29-1, the J call TRBJ2-2; 14 positions agree with TRBD2. Germline V gene lookup returns CDR1 SQVTM and CDR2 ANQGSEA. The CDR3 covers 13 residues. V shed 6 bases, J shed 11 bases, and the junction held 5 bases outside the gene matches. CDR3 sequence reads: CSVPGLAGGELFF. The DNA for the CDR3 is TGCAGCGTCCCTGGACTAGCGGGAGGAGAGCTGTTTTTT.

V and J are TRBV7-2 and TRBJ2-7; TRBD1 might be the D (5 bases). The CDR3 totals 13 residues. The germline gives CDR1 SGHTA, CDR2 FQGNSA. The V end was cut by 5 bases, the J end by 5 bases, with 13 bases between. CDR3 protein: CASSPDSSNEQYF. Here the CDR3 DNA reads TGTGCCAGCAGCCCAGACAGTAGCAACGAGCAGTACTTC.

The V gene is TRBV4-3, the J gene TRBJ2-3; no definite D call. Germline V gene sequence: CDR1 LGHNA, CDR2 YSLEER. The CDR3 is made up of 13 amino acids. V lost 4 bases, J lost 5 bases, and 10 bases lay in between. The CDR3, as DNA: TGCGCCAGCAGCCCAACCCTGCGAGATACGCAGTATTTT. Translation: CASSPTLRDTQYF.

This chain connects TRBV12-5 to TRBJ2-7; 9 bases align to TRBD1. Trimming took 6 bases from V and 6 from J; bases not matched to a gene: 15. CDR3 length: 16 amino acids. CDR1 and CDR2 from the germline V gene are LGHNT and FRNRAP. The CDR3 loop is CASGPNLGTGWSEQYF. CDR3 in DNA: TGTGCTAGTGGCCCTAACTTGGGGACAGGGTGGAGCGAGCAGTACTTC. Using reference TRBV12-5 and TRBJ2-7 for the parts outside the CDR3, the full variable domain is DARVTQTPRHKVTEMGQEVTMRCQPILGHNTVFWYRQTMMQGLELLAYFRNRAPLDDSGMPKDRFSAEMPDATLATLKIQPSEPRDSAVYFCASGPNLGTGWSEQYFGPGTRLTVT.

The chain couples TRBV5-1 to TRBJ2-1; no clear D. Trimming pared 0 bases from V and 5 bases from J, leaving 9 bases between. Looked up from germline, CDR1 is SGHRS and CDR2 is YFSETQ. CDR3 size: 14 residues. CDR3 residues: CASSLAPPDNEQFF. CDR3 DNA: TGCGCCAGCAGCTTGGCCCCGCCAGACAATGAGCAGTTCTTC. Using reference TRBV5-1 and TRBJ2-1 for the parts outside the CDR3, the full variable domain is KAGVTQTPRYLIKTRGQQVTLSCSPISGHRSVSWYQQTPGQGLQFLFEYFSETQRNKGNFPGRFSGRQFSNSRSEMNVSTLELGDSALYLCASSLAPPDNEQFFGPGTRLTVL.

The chain employs TRBV16 and TRBJ2-1, with TRBD2 as a possible D gene (5 bases). The CDR3 contains 12 residues. Per the germline V gene, CDR1 is KGHSY and CDR2 is FQNENV. Trimming left V 0 bases short and J 14 bases short, with 11 bases between. The CDR3: CASSQSAGDEFF. DNA for the CDR3: TGTGCCAGCAGCCAATCAGCCGGGGATGAGTTCTTC. Using reference TRBV16 and TRBJ2-1 for the parts outside the CDR3, the full variable domain is GEEVAQTPKHLVRGEGQKAKLYCAPIKGHSYVFWYQQVLKNEFKFLISFQNENVFDETGMPKERFSAKCLPNSPCSLEIQATKLEDSAVYFCASSQSAGDEFFGPGTRLTVL.

The chain is built from TRBV11-2 and TRBJ2-3, with 11 bases matching TRBD2. The germline V gene encodes CDR1 SGHAT and CDR2 FQNNGV. V lost 5 bases and J lost 5; bases outside the gene matches: 3. The CDR3 consists of 14 residues. The CDR3 sequence: CASSTSGGRDTQYF. CDR3 in DNA: TGTGCCAGCAGCACTAGCGGGGGACGAGATACGCAGTATTTT. Based on the CDR3 plus reference TRBV11-2 and TRBJ2-3, the full variable domain is EAGVAQSPRYKIIEKRQSVAFWCNPISGHATLYWYQQILGQGPKLLIQFQNNGVVDDSQLPKDRFSAERLKGVDSTLKIQPAKLEDSAVYLCASSTSGGRDTQYFGPGTRLTVL.

J is TRBJ1-2 and V is TRBV28; TRBD1 agrees at 7 bases. Trimming took 11 bases from V and 0 from J; bases not matched to a gene: 6. The CDR3 totals 13 residues. Per germline, CDR1 MDHEN and CDR2 SYDVKM. In nucleotides, the CDR3 is TGTGCCGCTCGGGACAGTTCTAACTATGGCTACACCTTC. Protein product: CAARDSSNYGYTF.

The chain uses TRBV7-9 and TRBJ2-2; TRBD2 matches at 12 bases. With V trimmed by 5 bases and J by 1 base, 2 bases remained unmatched. Germline V gene data show CDR1 as SEHNR and CDR2 as FQNEAQ (reference sequence). The length of the CDR3 is 16 residues. The CDR3 region has the DNA TGTGCCAGCAGCAAGGGACTAGCGGGGAACACCGGGGAGCTGTTTTTT. Its translation is CASSKGLAGNTGELFF.

This clone appeared a single time. V usage is TRBV18 and J usage is TRBJ2-1; maybe TRBD2 (6 bases). V was pared by 2 bases and J by 0 bases, with 32 bases between. This CDR3 has 23 amino acids. CDR1 is KGHSH, CDR2 LQKENI, per germline. CDR3 sequence reads: CASSPFLVLRRGSDADSYNEQFF. The CDR3 nucleotides are TGTGCCAGCTCACCATTCCTTGTTTTAAGGCGGGGTTCAGACGCCGACTCCTACAATGAGCAGTTCTTC. Variable domain in full (rest from reference TRBV18 and TRBJ2-1): NAGVMQNPRHLVRRRGQEARLRCSPMKGHSHVYWYRQLPEEGLKFMVYLQKENIIDESGMPKERFSAEFPKEGPSILRIQQVVRGDSAAYFCASSPFLVLRRGSDADSYNEQFFGPGTRLTVL.

This chain joins TRBV7-2 and TRBJ2-7; perhaps TRBD1 as D (6 bases). Germline V gene sequence: CDR1 SGHTA, CDR2 FQGNSA. V lost 5 bases and J lost 2, with 10 bases in between. This CDR3 region has 13 residues. As DNA, the CDR3 is TGTGCCAGCAGCCCCGGACAGCCCTACGAGCAGTACTTC. Amino acid sequence: CASSPGQPYEQYF.

The rearrangement joins TRBV23-1 to TRBJ2-5; the match to TRBD1 covers 8 bases. TRBV23-1 is an open reading frame whose function is uncertain. V shed 6 bases and J 2 bases; nucleotides not matched to a gene: 17. This CDR3 is 18 amino acids long. The CDR3 protein is CASSRPGPRDRPQETQYF. CDR3 coding DNA: TGCGCCAGCAGCCGACCGGGGCCGAGGGACAGGCCGCAAGAGACCCAGTACTTC.

The rearrangement uses TRBV28 and TRBJ2-7; TRBD2 is a possible D gene (6 bases). CDR1 is MDHEN, CDR2 SYDVKM, per germline. The CDR3 length is 12 residues. The V end was cut by 7 bases, the J end by 3 bases, with 10 bases between. This chain's CDR3 is CASNSGVYEQYF. The CDR3 DNA reads as TGTGCCAGCAATTCGGGAGTCTACGAGCAGTACTTC.